This T cell receptor beta chain was retrieved from a study of beta chain features in type 1 diabetes. This clone showed up just a few times. What was sequenced were expressed TCRB transcripts, since all of the isolated RNA had been reverse transcribed. Each sample of naive, central memory or regulatory T cells had, on average, approximately 3.5 million reads. Produced via immunoSEQ multiplex PCR; TCRdb's table is partial and in-frame only. Of 150,000 to 200,000 clones in the sample, less than 9.5% were seen once. The CDR3 runs to 15 residues. CDR1 LNHDA and CDR2 SQIVND come from the germline V gene (reference sequence). V was cut by 6 bases and J by 1 base, with 15 bases left in between.

The rearrangement uses TRBV19 and TRBJ1-1; D not certain. The specimen was central memory CD4+ T cells from blood. This TCR came from a woman between 18 and 29 years old in good health. CDR3 sequence reads: CASRETGSWNTEAFF. CDR3 coding DNA: TGTGCCAGTAGAGAGACGGGGAGTTGGAACACTGAAGCTTTCTTT.